This T cell receptor beta chain was retrieved from a study of tumor-infiltrating lymphocytes in localized non-small cell lung cancer. On the study more broadly: Patients included smokers and never-smokers with various histologies, some sampled after neoadjuvant chemotherapy.

Regarding this clone: Its antigen is undetermined.

Study-level results: Not all patients were TCR sequenced, owing to tissue quantity. Immunotypes IM1 and IM2 had similar TCR-derived T-cell fractions.

Assay: immunoSEQ multiplex PCR; the TCRdb copy retains only in-frame clones and omits some. Found here are 2,000 to 3,000 clones, around 55% of them singletons; the top ten hold roughly 13%. CDR3 length: 16 amino acids. V trimming: 4 bases; J trimming: 2 bases; junction bases outside the gene matches: 7. The germline V gene has CDR1 SGHRS and CDR2 YFSETQ. The chain employs TRBV5-1 and TRBJ2-3; TRBD2 matches at 10 bases. This sequence originates from a human donor with non-small cell lung cancer. Some clones in this sample may be carry-over from other donors' samples. Sequencing was carried out using uninvolved lung tissue not adjacent to the tumor. CDR3 sequence: CASSQALAGLTDTQYF. CDR3 bases: TGCGCCAGCAGCCAGGCACTAGCGGGACTCACAGATACGCAGTATTTT. The full variable domain, completed using reference TRBV5-1 and TRBJ2-3, is KAGVTQTPRYLIKTRGQQVTLSCSPISGHRSVSWYQQTPGQGLQFLFEYFSETQRNKGNFPGRFSGRQFSNSRSEMNVSTLELGDSALYLCASSQALAGLTDTQYFGPGTRLTVL.